The next 32 T cell receptor beta chains were all read from a single sample in a study of shared clonotypes between healthy human individuals. Produced via immunoSEQ multiplex PCR; TCRdb's table is partial and in-frame only. Among about 460,000 clones, around 77% were seen once, and the ten largest hold approximately 12%. The sequenced sample consisted of PBMCs. All receptors derive from a woman in her 40s in good health. Some clones in this sample may be carry-over from other donors' samples.

Concerning this clone: Distinct nucleotide sequences in the sample also encode this CDR3. The genes are TRBV7-3 and TRBJ2-2, with D perhaps given as TRBD1 or TRBD2 (5 bases each). V shed 2 bases and J shed 1 base, with 5 bases lying between them. Germline-derived CDR1 and CDR2 are SGHTA and FQGTGA. The CDR3 covers 14 residues. CDR3 residues: CASSLGGNTGELFF. In nucleotides, the CDR3 is TGTGCCAGCAGCTTAGGGGGGAACACCGGGGAGCTGTTTTTT.

V usage is TRBV4-2 and J usage is TRBJ2-7; 8 positions match TRBD1. V lost 4 bases to trimming and J lost 1 base; unmatched junction nucleotides: 9. Germline V lookup: CDR1 LGHNA, CDR2 YNFKEQ. CDR3 length: 16 amino acids. CDR3 region: CASSRDGTGTSYEQYF. The CDR3 DNA is TGTGCCAGCAGCCGGGACGGGACAGGCACTTCCTACGAGCAGTACTTC.

The chain employs TRBV6-1 and TRBJ2-2; TRBD1 is a possible D gene (6 bases). Germline values: CDR1 MNHNS, CDR2 SASEGT. Trimming shortened V by 5 bases and J by 4 bases, and 14 bases separated the two germline ends. This CDR3 has 15 amino acids. This CDR3 reads CASSQWTESTGELFF. The CDR3 DNA follows: TGTGCCAGCAGTCAATGGACAGAAAGCACCGGGGAGCTGTTTTTT.

The sample holds many counts of this clone. Other DNA variants within this sample encode the same CDR3. V gene TRBV11-2 combines with J gene TRBJ1-2, with a tentative D call TRBD1 (5 bases). The CDR3 contains 15 residues. Trimming shortened V by 5 bases and J by 1 base, and 14 bases separated the two germline ends. CDR1 and CDR2 (germline): SGHAT, FQNNGV. CDR3 residues: CASSRDRLSNYGYTF. The CDR3 DNA reads TGTGCCAGCAGCCGCGACAGACTAAGTAACTATGGCTACACCTTC.

V and J are TRBV2 and TRBJ1-1, with TRBD1 matching 8 bases. From germline, CDR1 is SNHLY and CDR2 FYNNEI. V shed 5 bases, J shed 1 base, and the junction held 6 bases outside the gene matches. CDR3 size: 15 residues. CDR3 bases: TGTGCCAGCAGTCGCTGGACAGGGCGGAACACTGAAGCTTTCTTT. Translated: CASSRWTGRNTEAFF.

This chain links TRBV19 with TRBJ2-5, with D possibly being TRBD1 (5 bases). V was clipped by 7 bases and J by 4 bases, with 13 bases between them. Germline values: CDR1 LNHDA, CDR2 SQIVND (reference sequence). The CDR3 runs 13 residues. The CDR3 reads CASTPTTAETQYF. Written as DNA, the CDR3 is TGTGCCAGTACCCCGACGACAGCAGAGACCCAGTACTTC.

This clone was observed a handful of times. The J gene is TRBJ2-7, the V gene TRBV20-1; D is possibly TRBD2 (6 bases). Trimming took 7 bases from V and 5 from J, leaving 12 bases between them. This CDR3 contains 11 residues. Germline CDR1 reads DFQATT; CDR2 reads SNEGSKA (reference sequence). The CDR3 loop reads CSVRLVNEQYF. As DNA, the CDR3 is TGCAGTGTTCGACTAGTGAACGAGCAGTACTTC.

The V gene is TRBV28, the J gene TRBJ2-5; D perhaps matches TRBD2 (6 bases). CDR1 and CDR2 (germline): MDHEN, SYDVKM. CDR3 length: 14 amino acids. V was trimmed by 2 bases and J by 6 bases, leaving 13 bases between them. As DNA, the CDR3 is TGTGCCAGCAGTTTAGGCGGGACGGTGAAGACCCAGTACTTC. Translated, it gives CASSLGGTVKTQYF. The variable domain in full, completed from reference TRBV28 and TRBJ2-5, reads DVKVTQSSRYLVKRTGEKVFLECVQDMDHENMFWYRQDPGLGLRLIYFSYDVKMKEKGDIPEGYSVSREKKERFSLILESASTNQTSMYLCASSLGGTVKTQYFGPGTRLLVL.

The V call is TRBV11-2, the J call TRBJ2-7, with D unclear. This CDR3 region has 15 residues. The V end was cut by 5 bases, the J end by 0 bases, with 14 bases between. The germline V gene has CDR1 SGHAT and CDR2 FQNNGV. The CDR3 reads CASSPRRRSSYEQYF. CDR3 DNA: TGTGCCAGCAGCCCACGGCGCCGGAGCTCCTACGAGCAGTACTTC.

The gene calls are TRBV7-9 and TRBJ2-1; 9 bases agree with TRBD1. The junction had 8 bases not matched to a gene; V was cut back by 7 bases and J by 4 bases. Germline V gene lookup returns CDR1 SEHNR and CDR2 FQNEAQ (reference sequence). This CDR3 has 15 residues. The CDR3: CASTSRDRAYNEQFF. The DNA of the CDR3 is TGTGCCAGCACCTCCCGGGACAGGGCATACAATGAGCAGTTCTTC.

This clone is a singleton in its sample. The gene calls are TRBV5-1 and TRBJ2-7, with D possibly matching TRBD2 (6 bases). V lost 3 bases and J 7 bases, leaving 17 bases between the germline ends. Germline CDR1 reads SGHRS; CDR2 reads YFSETQ. The CDR3 is 14 amino acids. CDR3 sequence: CASSWLLASGEQYF. In DNA, the CDR3 is TGCGCCAGCAGCTGGTTACTAGCTTCTGGGGAGCAGTACTTC.

V and J are TRBV15 and TRBJ2-1; 11 positions agree with TRBD2. The germline CDR1 and CDR2 sequences are LNHNV and YYDKDF (reference sequence). J lost 6 bases, V lost 5 bases, and 6 bases had no gene match. This CDR3 comprises 15 residues. CDR3 sequence (DNA): TGTGCCACCAGCCTTAGCGGGAGGGCCGGCAATGAGCAGTTCTTC. This encodes CATSLSGRAGNEQFF. The full variable domain, in which reference TRBV15 and TRBJ2-1 provide the parts outside the CDR3, is DAMVIQNPRYQVTQFGKPVTLSCSQTLNHNVMYWYQQKSSQAPKLLFHYYDKDFNNEADTPDNFQSRRPNTSFCFLDIRSPGLGDTAMYLCATSLSGRAGNEQFFGPGTRLTVL.

The chain uses TRBV7-2 and TRBJ2-7; D call uncertain. The CDR3 totals 11 residues. The germline V and J ends were trimmed by 4 bases and 6 bases, with 7 bases remaining between them. Germline CDR1 reads SGHTA; CDR2 reads FQGNSA. The CDR3 sequence: CASSSLAEQYF. The CDR3 region has the DNA TGTGCCAGCAGCTCCCTCGCCGAGCAGTACTTC.

This chain uses TRBV25-1 with TRBJ1-5; 8 bases map to TRBD1. The V gene end was trimmed by 6 bases and the J gene end by 5 bases; junction bases not matched to a gene: 9. Germline lookup yields CDR1 MGHDK and CDR2 SYGVNS. This CDR3 region has 15 residues. The CDR3: CASSERQGSYQPQHF. CDR3 nucleotides: TGTGCCAGCAGCGAACGACAGGGGAGTTATCAGCCCCAGCATTTT.

The rearrangement uses TRBV12-2 and TRBJ2-2; TRBD2, the D gene given by the table, was not confirmed from the DNA. TRBV12-2 is listed as a pseudogene. The CDR3 spans 15 residues. CDR3 coding DNA: TGTGCAAGTCGCTTAGCGGGAGGGGTAACCGGGGAGCTGTTTTTT. It specifies CASRLAGGVTGELFF.

The chain couples TRBV5-1 to TRBJ2-3; D remains unclear. The CDR3 totals 15 residues. Trimming left V 4 bases short and J 1 base short, with 13 bases between. Germline V gene data show CDR1 as SGHRS and CDR2 as YFSETQ. The chain's CDR3 is CASSPRGGGTDTQYF. CDR3 nucleotides: TGCGCCAGCAGCCCCCGCGGCGGCGGCACAGATACGCAGTATTTT.

This clone turned up a few times. At the DNA level, this CDR3 is encoded by other sequences in the same sample as well. V is TRBV30 and J is TRBJ2-7; possibly TRBD1 or TRBD2 for D (6 bases each). Deletions cut 0 bases from V and 0 bases from J, with 9 bases between. The CDR3 has 14 residues. Germline assignment: CDR1 GTSNPN and CDR2 SVGIG (reference sequence). CDR3 residues: CAWSVGGSSYEQYF. The CDR3 DNA reads as TGTGCCTGGAGTGTAGGGGGGAGCTCCTACGAGCAGTACTTC.

This chain uses TRBV7-8 with TRBJ1-4, with D possibly matching TRBD1 (5 bases). The ends were cut back, 5 bases at V and 8 bases at J, with 15 bases in the middle. This CDR3 has 14 amino acids. Germline V gives CDR1 SGHVS, CDR2 FQNEAQ. The CDR3 loop is CASSPGPEREKLFF. The DNA of the CDR3 is TGTGCCAGCAGCCCGGGACCCGAAAGGGAAAAACTGTTTTTT.

This clone was observed once. The J gene is TRBJ2-3, the V gene TRBV28; no firm D call. The CDR3 is 12 amino acids. Trimming pared 5 bases from V and 1 base from J, leaving 4 bases between. The germline CDR1 and CDR2 sequences are MDHEN and SYDVKM. This CDR3 reads CASSPGTDTQYF. In nucleotides, the CDR3 is TGTGCCAGCAGTCCCGGCACAGATACGCAGTATTTT.

This clone was recorded at least ten times. The same CDR3 also results from other DNA sequences found in this sample. CDR3 in amino acids: CAWNRVLQETQYF. The CDR3 DNA sequence: TGTGCCTGGAACAGAGTCCTTCAAGAGACCCAGTACTTC. The gene calls are TRBV30 and TRBJ2-5; D is uncertain. Germline CDR1 is GTSNPN and CDR2 is SVGIG (reference sequence). The CDR3 totals 13 residues. V dropped 4 bases and J dropped 2 bases, with 11 bases sitting between them. The whole variable domain, filled in from reference TRBV30 and TRBJ2-5, reads SQTIHQWPATLVQPVGSPLSLECTVEGTSNPNLYWYRQAAGRGLQLLFYSVGIGQISSEVPQNLSASRPQDRQFILSSKKLLLSDSGFYLCAWNRVLQETQYFGPGTRLLVL.

As to this clone: This sequence may be a read error, since a much larger clone differs from it by one base. V usage is TRBV5-1 and J usage is TRBJ1-5; 11 positions agree with TRBD1. This CDR3 is 17 amino acids long. In germline, CDR1 is SGHRS, CDR2 YFSETQ. The CDR3 sequence: CTSSSLPGTGGHQPQHF. The CDR3, as DNA: TGCACCAGCAGCTCGTTGCCAGGGACAGGGGGACATCAGCCCCAGCATTTT.

This clone was recorded at least ten times. This CDR3 is also generated by other DNA sequences in the sample. V is TRBV5-4 and J is TRBJ2-7, with 9 bases identical to TRBD1. The germline CDR1 and CDR2 sequences are SGHNT and YYREEE (reference sequence). This CDR3 is built from 16 residues. Trimming took 4 bases from V and 3 from J; bases not matched to a gene: 11. The CDR3 nucleotides are TGTGCCAGCAGCCTGGGACAGGGTAGGTCGGACTACGAGCAGTACTTC. This translates into CASSLGQGRSDYEQYF.

At least ten counts were recorded for this clone. The chain employs TRBV2 and TRBJ2-5; TRBD2 agrees at 10 bases. V was clipped by 6 bases and J by 5 bases; unmatched bases: 6. The length of the CDR3 is 14 residues. CDR1 and CDR2 (germline): SNHLY, FYNNEI. The CDR3 DNA is TGTGCCAGCAGGCTAGCGGGAGTAGAGGAGACCCAGTACTTC. This sequence encodes CASRLAGVEETQYF.

There are a few counts of this clone. This sample also contains other DNA sequences that code for the same CDR3. This chain's CDR3 is CASSLNGGETQYF. In DNA form, the CDR3 reads TGTGCCAGCAGCTTAAATGGCGGAGAGACCCAGTACTTC. The chain links TRBV7-9 to TRBJ2-5; the D is unclear. The CDR3 is 13 residues long. With 2 bases removed from V and 4 bases from J, the gap between germline ends came to 8 bases. Germline V gene sequence: CDR1 SEHNR, CDR2 FQNEAQ (reference sequence).

The chain couples TRBV27 to TRBJ2-3; D is unresolved. Trimming cost V 5 bases and J 0 bases, with 9 bases left between them. Germline V gives CDR1 MNHEY, CDR2 SMNVEV (reference sequence). The CDR3 extends over 14 amino acids. In DNA form, the CDR3 reads TGTGCCAGCAGTACCCTACTGAGCACAGATACGCAGTATTTT. It yields the protein CASSTLLSTDTQYF.

This clone was picked up a small number of times. Other DNA sequences from this sample encode an identical CDR3 as well. The gene calls are TRBV5-1 and TRBJ2-7; D is tentatively TRBD1 or TRBD2 (6 bases each). V dropped 1 base and J dropped 6 bases, with 14 bases sitting between them. Per the germline V gene, CDR1 is SGHRS and CDR2 is YFSETQ. The CDR3 runs to 14 residues. CDR3 residues: CASSLRGVGGEQYF. As DNA, the CDR3 is TGCGCCAGCAGCTTGAGGGGGGTTGGAGGCGAGCAGTACTTC.

V gene TRBV18 combines with J gene TRBJ1-1, with 9 nucleotides matching TRBD1. The germline V gene encodes CDR1 KGHSH and CDR2 LQKENI. Trimming cost V 5 bases and J 1 base; bases outside gene matches: 8. The CDR3 loop spans 16 amino acids. The CDR3, as DNA: TGTGCCAGCTCAGAACAGGGGGCGCGGGGGAACACTGAAGCTTTCTTT. Translating it yields CASSEQGARGNTEAFF. The variable domain in full, completed from reference TRBV18 and TRBJ1-1, reads NAGVMQNPRHLVRRRGQEARLRCSPMKGHSHVYWYRQLPEEGLKFMVYLQKENIIDESGMPKERFSAEFPKEGPSILRIQQVVRGDSAAYFCASSEQGARGNTEAFFGQGTRLTVV.

A word on this clone: A far larger clone is off by one base, so a read error is likely. The sample contains more than one DNA sequence encoding this CDR3. This sequence joins TRBV5-5 and TRBJ1-5; 7 bases align to TRBD1. The germline CDR1 and CDR2 sequences are SGHKS and YYEKEE (reference sequence). This CDR3 has 13 amino acids. The CDR3 reads CASSLVGGGPQHF. The CDR3 DNA follows: TGCGCCAGCAGCTTGGTAGGGGGCGGGCCCCAGCATTTT.

A note on this clone: This may come from a read error, since a much larger clone is one base off. The identical CDR3 is also encoded by other nucleotide sequences in the sample. The chain recombines TRBV5-1 with TRBJ2-2, with a tentative D call TRBD1 (5 bases). The CDR3 is 13 residues long. Germline V CDR1 and CDR2: SGHRS, YFSETQ. The CDR3 DNA follows: TGCGCCAGCAGCTTGGGGGGCACCGGTGAGCTGTTTTTT. It codes for CASSLGGTGELFF.

The chain employs TRBV27 and TRBJ2-3; D gene ambiguous. Germline CDR1 is MNHEY and CDR2 is SMNVEV (reference sequence). The V end was cut by 2 bases, the J end by 0 bases, with 9 bases between. This CDR3 has 15 residues. CDR3 loop: CASSLDGSSTDTQYF. The DNA for the CDR3 is TGTGCCAGCAGTTTAGACGGCTCTAGCACAGATACGCAGTATTTT.

The CDR3, as DNA: TGTGCCAGCAGCTTATTCCGCGTAGGGACTGGGAAAGGTGAGCAGTTCTTC. Translation gives CASSLFRVGTGKGEQFF. The chain combines TRBV7-2 with TRBJ2-1, with D maybe TRBD2 (6 bases). Germline-derived CDR1 and CDR2 are SGHTA and FQGNSA. The length of the CDR3 is 17 residues. V was pared by 2 bases and J by 9 bases, with 23 bases between.

This clone was seen a few times. The chain is built from TRBV7-6 and TRBJ2-3; D uncertain. This CDR3 has 15 residues. Between the trimmed V and J ends, which lost 1 base and 4 bases, there was a span of 12 bases. Germline CDR1 is SGHVS and CDR2 is FNYEAQ. The CDR3: CASSLVRTAADTQYF. The CDR3 DNA reads TGTGCCAGCAGCTTAGTCAGGACCGCCGCAGATACGCAGTATTTT.